The 2 T cell receptor beta chains below all came from one sample that was sequenced in a study of T cells in localized non-small cell lung cancer. Only in-frame clones appear in the TCRdb table, and some are missing; sequencing was by immunoSEQ multiplex PCR. The table includes about 59,000 clones, 80% to 90% detected once. This material consisted of peripheral blood, taken before any cancer treatment. The receptors derive from a man between 40 and 70 years old with stage I squamous cell lung carcinoma.

This clone was counted only a few times. J is TRBJ1-2 and V is TRBV27; D unclear. Trimming stripped 6 bases from V and 1 base from J, with 12 bases between. CDR3 length: 14 amino acids. Germline CDR1 MNHEY, CDR2 SMNVEV (reference sequence). CDR3 in amino acids: CASRRSGGNYGYTF. DNA for the CDR3: TGTGCCAGCAGACGCTCGGGAGGTAACTATGGCTACACCTTC.

The V call is TRBV19, the J call TRBJ2-1, with D hard to call. The CDR3 spans 16 residues. The V gene's germline CDR1 is LNHDA and CDR2 SQIVND (reference sequence). V gave up 0 bases and J gave up 2 bases, with 11 bases separating them. Here the CDR3 reads CASSIDLEQAYNEQFF. The CDR3 nucleotides are TGTGCCAGTAGTATAGATCTGGAGCAGGCCTACAATGAGCAGTTCTTC.